These T cell receptor beta chains were read from a single sample in a study of T-cell memory formation after mild COVID-19. TCRdb fed the 5' RACE reads into MiXCR, producing one record per CDR3 protein. The sample carries 500,000 to 650,000 distinct CDR3 sequences, approximately 21% recorded once. The sample taken for sequencing was PBMCs or a T cell subset sorted from them (not recorded which). The receptors shown here come from an adult woman who had mild COVID-19 (a few samples of this study predate the infection). Cell type and time point are not known. Both conserved end residues are part of each CDR3. D genes are given only for firm matches. A clone size is listed for some rows: how often the clone was seen (once, few, many), or a class if it is expanded.

NA	TRBV18	many	TRBJ2-7	TGTGCCAGCTCACCGCGAGGGTCCTACGAGCAGTACTTC	CASSPRGSYEQYF
NA	TRBV14	NA	TRBJ2-1	TGTGCCAGCAGCCGGGGAGCAAATGAGCAGTTCTTC	CASSRGANEQFF
TRBD2	TRBV7-8	NA	TRBJ2-5	TGTGCCAGCAGCTTAGCGGGAGGGGTCCAAGAGACCCAGTACTTC	CASSLAGGVQETQYF
NA	TRBV4-3	few	TRBJ2-1	TGCGCCAGCAGCCAAGGTCTCGCGATCAATGAGCAGTTCTTC	CASSQGLAINEQFF
NA	TRBV5-6	NA	TRBJ1-5	TGTGCCAGCACGGAGGGCAATCAGCCCCAGCATTTT	CASTEGNQPQHF
NA	TRBV19	NA	TRBJ2-2	TGTGCCAGTCGCTCCAGATTCGGGGCCTTAAGGGGGACCGGGGAGCTGTTTTTT	CASRSRFGALRGTGELFF
NA	TRBV18	few	TRBJ2-7	TGTGCCAGCTCACCACAGGACGGCTCCTACGAGCAGTACTTC	CASSPQDGSYEQYF
NA	TRBV7-9	few	TRBJ1-4	TGTGCCGGCAGTACGGTAACTAATGAAAAACTGTTTTTT	CAGSTVTNEKLFF
TRBD2	TRBV4-3	few	TRBJ2-7	TGCGCCAGCAGCCAAGAGGGAGGGCGCTCCCCCGAGATCTACGAGCAGTACTTC	CASSQEGGRSPEIYEQYF
TRBD1	TRBV6-4	NA	TRBJ1-1	TGTGCCAGCAGTGTCCAGGGGGGGACGAACACTGAAGCTTTCTTT	CASSVQGGTNTEAFF
NA	TRBV12-3/TRBV12-4	few	TRBJ1-2	TGTGCCAGCACCAAGGGGGGTCTCTACACCTTC	CASTKGGLYTF
NA	TRBV3-1	NA	TRBJ1-3	TGTGCCAGCAGCCAAGGTTGGATTTCTGGAAACACCATATATTTT	CASSQGWISGNTIYF
NA	TRBV7-9	many	TRBJ2-1	TGTGCCAGCAGCTTTGGGAGGACAGGTTCGAGGGATGAGCAGTTCTTC	CASSFGRTGSRDEQFF
NA	TRBV6-5	NA	TRBJ2-5	TGTGCCAGCAGTTACTCGTCAGGGAGGAGCGGAGAGACCCAGTACTTC	CASSYSSGRSGETQYF
TRBD1	TRBV5-1	few	TRBJ2-7	TGCGCCAGCAGCTCGGGGGACAGGGCCACGTCCGAGCAGTACTTC	CASSSGDRATSEQYF
NA	TRBV12-3/TRBV12-4	NA	TRBJ2-3	TGTGCCAGCAGTACTGACAGGACCACAGATACGCAGTATTTT	CASSTDRTTDTQYF
TRBD1	TRBV6-5	NA	TRBJ2-2	TGTGCCAGTTGGACAGGGCACACCGGGGAGCTGTTTTTT	CASWTGHTGELFF
TRBD2	TRBV29-1	many	TRBJ2-7	TGCAGCGTTGGTTTGGCGGGAGGCTACGAGCAGTACTTC	CSVGLAGGYEQYF
NA	TRBV21-1	NA	TRBJ2-3	TGTGCCAACCGACAGGGTAGGATTTCTGCAGATACGCAGTATTTT	CANRQGRISADTQYF
NA	TRBV12-3/TRBV12-4	few	TRBJ1-2	TGTGCCAGCAGTCCCCGACAGATTTATAACTATGGCTACACCTTC	CASSPRQIYNYGYTF
TRBD2	TRBV6-2/TRBV6-3	few	TRBJ2-7	TGTGCCAGCAACTCTCGACCAGGACTAGCGGGACTATACGAGCAGTACTTC	CASNSRPGLAGLYEQYF
NA	TRBV12-3/TRBV12-4	NA	TRBJ2-3	TGTGCCACCGAGTATGGGGATACGCAGTATTTT	CATEYGDTQYF
NA	TRBV3-1	many	TRBJ2-3	TGTGCCAGCAGCCCCTCGATGGGTCGCCTTAGCACAGATACGCAGTATTTT	CASSPSMGRLSTDTQYF
TRBD2	TRBV24-1	few	TRBJ2-1	TGTGCCATCGCCTGGAGCGGGAGCAGGCACAATGAGCAGTTCTTC	CAIAWSGSRHNEQFF
NA	TRBV27	few	TRBJ2-7	TGTGCCAGCAGTTTAAAGGGGTTGTTCTACGAGCAGTACTTC	CASSLKGLFYEQYF
NA	TRBV12-3/TRBV12-4	few	TRBJ2-5	TGTGCCAGCAGTTTCGGAAGGCGAAGCCAAGAGACCCAGTACTTC	CASSFGRRSQETQYF
NA	TRBV11-2	few	TRBJ1-5	TGTGCCAGCAGCCCGCTTGGGGAAGGGAATCAGCCCCAGCATTTT	CASSPLGEGNQPQHF
NA	TRBV6-6	few	TRBJ2-3	TGTGCCAGCCGAGACGATACAGATACGCAGTATTTT	CASRDDTDTQYF
TRBD2	TRBV7-2	NA	TRBJ2-3	TGTGCCAGCAGCCAAGTTCCCCTAGCGGGAGGGCCCAGAGATACGCAGTATTTT	CASSQVPLAGGPRDTQYF